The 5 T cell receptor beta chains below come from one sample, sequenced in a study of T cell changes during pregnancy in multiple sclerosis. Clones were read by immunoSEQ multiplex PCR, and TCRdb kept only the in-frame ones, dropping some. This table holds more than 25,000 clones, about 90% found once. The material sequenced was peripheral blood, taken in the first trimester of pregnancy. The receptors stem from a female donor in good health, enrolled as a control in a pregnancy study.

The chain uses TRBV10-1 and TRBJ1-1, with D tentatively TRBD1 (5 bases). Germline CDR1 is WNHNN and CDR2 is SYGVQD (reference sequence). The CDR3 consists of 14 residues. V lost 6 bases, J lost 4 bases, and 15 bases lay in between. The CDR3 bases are TGCGCCAGCAGCGCCCTGGGGGGACCCACTGAAGCTTTCTTT. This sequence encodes CASSALGGPTEAFF.

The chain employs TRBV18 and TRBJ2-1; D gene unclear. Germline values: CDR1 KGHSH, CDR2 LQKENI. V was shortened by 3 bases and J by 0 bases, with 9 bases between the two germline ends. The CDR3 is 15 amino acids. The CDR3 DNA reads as TGTGCCAGCTCACCCGACACTGGCTCCTACAATGAGCAGTTCTTC. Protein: CASSPDTGSYNEQFF.

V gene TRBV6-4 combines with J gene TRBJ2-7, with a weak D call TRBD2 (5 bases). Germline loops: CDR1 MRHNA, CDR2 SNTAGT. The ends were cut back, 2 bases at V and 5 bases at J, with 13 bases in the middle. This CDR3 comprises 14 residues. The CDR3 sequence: CASSDKPSIDEQYF. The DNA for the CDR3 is TGTGCCAGCAGTGACAAGCCTAGCATCGACGAGCAGTACTTC.

In nucleotides, the CDR3 is TGTGCCAGCAGCTCCGGGACAGGGAACACTGAAGCTTTCTTT. Translated: CASSSGTGNTEAFF. The rearrangement joins TRBV11-3 to TRBJ1-1, with 8 positions matching TRBD1. Germline-derived CDR1 and CDR2 are SGHNT and YENEEA. V was pared by 4 bases and J by 1 base, with 2 bases of the junction left unmatched. The CDR3 runs to 14 residues. Looking up the rest from reference TRBV11-3 and TRBJ1-1 gives the full variable domain: EAGVVQSPRYKIIEKKQPVAFWCNPISGHNTLYWYLQNLGQGPELLIRYENEEAVDDSQLPKDRFSAERLKGVDSTLKIQPAELGDSAVYLCASSSGTGNTEAFFGQGTRLTVV.

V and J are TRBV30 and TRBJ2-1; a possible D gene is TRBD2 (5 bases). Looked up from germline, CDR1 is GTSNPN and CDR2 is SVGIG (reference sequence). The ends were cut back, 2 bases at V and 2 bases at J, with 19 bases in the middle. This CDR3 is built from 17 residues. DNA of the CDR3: TGTGCCTGGAGTCCCTCGTGGTCGGGATCCCCCTACAATGAGCAGTTCTTC. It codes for CAWSPSWSGSPYNEQFF.